A single sample is the source of the 22 T cell receptor beta chains below, sequenced in a study of breast tumors, draining lymph nodes, adjacent tissues. Samples came from axillary lymph nodes draining the breast cancer. TCRdb recomputed calls from the multiplex PCR reads with MiXCR, one row per CDR3 protein. This table holds 150,000 to 200,000 distinct CDR3 sequences, more than 25% found once. Sequenced sample: axillary lymph node tissue. These TCRs come from a female donor with breast cancer. Some clones in this sample may be carry-over from other donors' samples.

The J gene is TRBJ1-1, the V gene TRBV6-2 or TRBV6-3; TRBD1 agrees at 9 bases. This CDR3 is built from 16 residues. J was trimmed by 5 bases and V by 5 bases; bases with no gene match: 12. Looked up from germline, CDR1 is MNHEY and CDR2 is SVGEGT. The CDR3 sequence: CASSPRWGQGWTEAFF. Here the CDR3 DNA reads TGTGCCAGCAGTCCCCGCTGGGGACAGGGTTGGACTGAAGCTTTCTTT.

This clonotype has a count of ten or more. V usage is TRBV5-1 and J usage is TRBJ1-2; TRBD1 matches 8 bases. Germline loops: CDR1 SGHRS, CDR2 YFSETQ. The CDR3 covers 14 residues. The V and J ends lost 6 bases and 5 bases, in that order; junction bases with no gene match: 9. The CDR3 here is CASNEAGGGYGYTF. The CDR3, as DNA: TGCGCCAGCAACGAGGCAGGGGGCGGGTATGGCTACACCTTC.

This clonotype was counted ten times or more. The chain recombines TRBV20-1 with TRBJ1-5; D may be TRBD1 (6 bases). V shed 3 bases and J shed 1 base, with 10 bases lying between them. There are 14 residues in the CDR3. CDR1 and CDR2 from the germline V gene are DFQATT and SNEGSKA (reference sequence). The CDR3 reads CSASEDSSNQPQHF. CDR3 coding DNA: TGCAGTGCTAGTGAGGACAGCAGCAATCAGCCCCAGCATTTT.

This clonotype was counted at least ten times. V gene TRBV6-1 combines with J gene TRBJ2-3, with 9 bases fitting TRBD2. Germline CDR1 is MNHNS and CDR2 is SASEGT. CDR3 length: 16 residues. V was clipped by 8 bases and J by 2 bases; unmatched bases: 11. The CDR3 protein is CASATLSGGNTDTQYF. CDR3 in DNA: TGTGCCAGCGCTACCCTCAGCGGGGGGAACACAGATACGCAGTATTTT.

This clonotype was seen at least ten times. The chain joins TRBV6-2 or TRBV6-3 to TRBJ2-3; no definite D call. V dropped 2 bases and J dropped 2 bases, with 8 bases sitting between them. This CDR3 comprises 14 residues. The germline V gene encodes CDR1 MNHEY and CDR2 SVGEGT. CDR3 amino acids: CASSYGRTTDTQYF. DNA of the CDR3: TGTGCCAGCAGTTACGGCCGGACCACAGATACGCAGTATTTT.

The sample holds many counts of this clonotype. This sequence joins TRBV27 and TRBJ1-2, with no clear D. CDR1 and CDR2 (germline): MNHEY, SMNVEV (reference sequence). V gave up 5 bases and J gave up 3 bases, with 10 bases separating them. The CDR3 extends over 13 amino acids. The CDR3, as DNA: TGTGCCAGCAGTCTTACCGGGGACTATGGCTACACCTTC. Its protein is CASSLTGDYGYTF.

This chain connects TRBV7-8 to TRBJ1-4, with 7 nucleotides matching TRBD1. Losses at the gene ends were 5 bases for V and 8 bases for J; bases not matched to a gene: 8. The V gene's germline CDR1 is SGHVS and CDR2 FQNEAQ. The CDR3 covers 14 residues. CDR3 coding DNA: TGTGCCAGCAGCCTAACCTACAGGGGCGAAAAACTGTTTTTT. It yields the protein CASSLTYRGEKLFF.

This clonotype showed up many times. The chain employs TRBV5-1 and TRBJ2-2, with D uncertain. This CDR3 spans 13 amino acids. CDR1 is SGHRS and CDR2 is YFSETQ in the germline V gene. V lost 4 bases to trimming and J lost 6 bases, with 10 bases between them. This chain's CDR3 is CASSPGRAGELFF. CDR3 in DNA: TGCGCCAGCAGCCCAGGCCGGGCCGGGGAGCTGTTTTTT.

This clonotype has a count of ten or more. The chain recombines TRBV3-1 with TRBJ2-1; D gene ambiguous. This CDR3 spans 13 amino acids. Germline V gene data show CDR1 as LGHDT and CDR2 as YNNKEL (reference sequence). The V end was cut by 4 bases, the J end by 8 bases, with 12 bases between. Here the CDR3 DNA reads TGTGCCAGCAGCCTCCGGGTAGCCGATGAGCAGTTCTTC. Translating it yields CASSLRVADEQFF.

This clonotype has a count of ten or more. This chain links TRBV11-1 with TRBJ2-3; 8 positions agree with TRBD1. CDR3 size: 15 residues. CDR1 and CDR2 (germline): SGHAT, FQDESV (reference sequence). Trimming at V came to 4 bases and at J to 3 bases, leaving 6 bases not matched to a gene. CDR3 protein: CASSSRGRITDTQYF. The CDR3 DNA reads as TGTGCCAGCAGCTCCAGGGGGCGAATTACAGATACGCAGTATTTT.

V gene TRBV20-1 combines with J gene TRBJ2-7; D could derive from TRBD1 or TRBD2 (5 bases each). This CDR3 contains 14 residues. V gave up 5 bases and J gave up 4 bases, with 18 bases separating them. From germline, CDR1 is DFQATT and CDR2 SNEGSKA (reference sequence). CDR3 bases: TGCAGTGCTCTAGCCCAGGGATCGGAATACGAGCAGTACTTC. Residues: CSALAQGSEYEQYF.

This chain uses TRBV18 with TRBJ2-1; D possibly matches TRBD1 or TRBD2 (6 bases each). This CDR3 has 15 residues. V dropped 0 bases and J dropped 5 bases, with 11 bases sitting between them. The germline gives CDR1 KGHSH, CDR2 LQKENI. CDR3 sequence: CASSPPAGQNNEQFF. The CDR3 DNA follows: TGTGCCAGCTCACCACCTGCGGGACAAAACAATGAGCAGTTCTTC. The whole variable domain, remainder taken from reference TRBV18 and TRBJ2-1, is NAGVMQNPRHLVRRRGQEARLRCSPMKGHSHVYWYRQLPEEGLKFMVYLQKENIIDESGMPKERFSAEFPKEGPSILRIQQVVRGDSAAYFCASSPPAGQNNEQFFGPGTRLTVL.

This clonotype has at least ten counts. V usage is TRBV10-3 and J usage is TRBJ2-1; the D is unclear. Looked up from germline, CDR1 is ENHRY and CDR2 is SYGVKD. The CDR3 has 13 residues. V was pared by 3 bases and J by 10 bases, with 13 bases between. CDR3 coding DNA: TGTGCCATCAGTGAAGAGCCTTACGAGGAGCAGTTCTTC. Amino acid sequence: CAISEEPYEEQFF.

Notes on this clonotype: A much larger clone is a single base away; this may be a read error. This chain links TRBV20-1 with TRBJ2-5; 9 bases line up with TRBD1. Germline CDR1 DFQATT, CDR2 SNEGSKA (reference sequence). Trimming removed 6 bases from V and 7 bases from J; junction bases left unmatched: 12. This CDR3 has 14 residues. The CDR3 nucleotides are TGCAGTGCCGGGGACAGGGCCCCTTGGGCGACCCAGTACTTC. It is translated as CSAGDRAPWATQYF.

This clonotype was seen repeatedly, ten times or more. This chain links TRBV11-2 with TRBJ2-7, with 14 bases fitting TRBD2. V lost 5 bases and J lost 4; bases outside the gene matches: 13. The CDR3 extends over 18 amino acids. Germline assignment: CDR1 SGHAT and CDR2 FQNNGV. CDR3 amino acids: CASSLLYPTSGRGYEQYF. The CDR3 nucleotides are TGTGCCAGCAGCCTTCTCTACCCGACTAGCGGGAGGGGTTACGAGCAGTACTTC.

V usage is TRBV4-2 and J usage is TRBJ2-5; the D is unclear. The germline CDR1 and CDR2 sequences are LGHNA and YNFKEQ. This CDR3 region has 11 residues. V was pared by 1 base and J by 10 bases, with 7 bases between. The CDR3 nucleotides are TGTGCCAGCAGCCAAGCGGGTGGCCAGTACTTC. As protein: CASSQAGGQYF.

This clonotype was detected only a few times. The chain joins TRBV18 to TRBJ1-5, with a possible D match to TRBD1 (6 bases). There are 18 residues in the CDR3. The germline V and J ends were trimmed by 3 bases and 1 base, with 19 bases remaining between them. The germline V gene has CDR1 KGHSH and CDR2 LQKENI. In DNA form, the CDR3 reads TGTGCCAGCTCACCGACTGGGGCGGGGGCGCGCAGCAATCAGCCCCAGCATTTT. Its translation: CASSPTGAGARSNQPQHF.

This clonotype has ten or more counts. J is TRBJ1-5 and V is TRBV6-1; the D gene is possibly TRBD1 (5 bases). CDR3 length: 14 amino acids. The V gene's germline CDR1 is MNHNS and CDR2 SASEGT. Trimming cost V 5 bases and J 1 base, with 9 bases left between them. The CDR3 sequence: CASSSSGSNQPQHF. In DNA form, the CDR3 reads TGTGCCAGCAGTTCTTCAGGGAGCAATCAGCCCCAGCATTTT.

This clonotype was found many times. The rearrangement uses TRBV28 and TRBJ2-5; 9 bases agree with TRBD1. There are 12 residues in the CDR3. Germline CDR1 MDHEN, CDR2 SYDVKM. V lost 10 bases and J lost 4; bases outside the gene matches: 4. CDR3 DNA sequence: TGTGCCACCCACAGGGGGCGAGAGACCCAGTACTTC. Translating it yields CATHRGRETQYF.

This clonotype has ten or more counts. The chain recombines TRBV12-3 or TRBV12-4 with TRBJ1-6; TRBD1 agrees at 8 bases. The CDR3 contains 13 residues. V shed 7 bases and J 8 bases; nucleotides not matched to a gene: 4. CDR3 in amino acids: CASKRQGYSPLHF. DNA for the CDR3: TGTGCCAGCAAACGACAGGGGTATTCACCCCTCCACTTT.

This clonotype was detected many times. The chain employs TRBV5-1 and TRBJ2-2; no firm D call. The germline V and J ends were trimmed by 1 base and 1 base, with 8 bases remaining between them. CDR3 length: 15 amino acids. Germline V gene lookup returns CDR1 SGHRS and CDR2 YFSETQ. CDR3 nucleotides: TGCGCCAGCAGCTTGACGCGGCAGAACACCGGGGAGCTGTTTTTT. This sequence encodes CASSLTRQNTGELFF. Variable domain in full (rest from reference TRBV5-1 and TRBJ2-2): KAGVTQTPRYLIKTRGQQVTLSCSPISGHRSVSWYQQTPGQGLQFLFEYFSETQRNKGNFPGRFSGRQFSNSRSEMNVSTLELGDSALYLCASSLTRQNTGELFFGEGSRLTVL.

Many counts were recorded for this clonotype. The chain has TRBV24-1 and TRBJ1-3, with D unclear. The germline V gene encodes CDR1 KGHDR and CDR2 SFDVKD. This CDR3 is 13 amino acids long. V lost 6 bases and J lost 4, with 9 bases in between. CDR3 nucleotide sequence: TGTGCCACCAGTCCCGGGCAAGGAAACACCATATATTTT. The encoded protein is CATSPGQGNTIYF.